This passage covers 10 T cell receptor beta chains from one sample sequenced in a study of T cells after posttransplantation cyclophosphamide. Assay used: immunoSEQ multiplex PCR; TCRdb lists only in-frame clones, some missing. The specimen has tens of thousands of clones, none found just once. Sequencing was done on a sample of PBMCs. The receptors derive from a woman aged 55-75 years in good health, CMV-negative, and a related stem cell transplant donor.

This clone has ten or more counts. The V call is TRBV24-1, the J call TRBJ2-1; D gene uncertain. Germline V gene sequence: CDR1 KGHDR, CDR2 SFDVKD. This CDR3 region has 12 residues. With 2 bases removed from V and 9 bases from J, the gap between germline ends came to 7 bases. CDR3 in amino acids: CATSDSYGEQFF. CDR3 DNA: TGTGCCACCAGTGATTCCTACGGTGAGCAGTTCTTC.

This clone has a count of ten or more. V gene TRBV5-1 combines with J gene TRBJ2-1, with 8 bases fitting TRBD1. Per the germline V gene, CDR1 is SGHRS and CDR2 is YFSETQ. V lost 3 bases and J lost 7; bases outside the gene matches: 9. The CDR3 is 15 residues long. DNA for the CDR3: TGCGCCAGCAGCTCTCAGGGGGCCGGAGGGAATGAGCAGTTCTTC. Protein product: CASSSQGAGGNEQFF.

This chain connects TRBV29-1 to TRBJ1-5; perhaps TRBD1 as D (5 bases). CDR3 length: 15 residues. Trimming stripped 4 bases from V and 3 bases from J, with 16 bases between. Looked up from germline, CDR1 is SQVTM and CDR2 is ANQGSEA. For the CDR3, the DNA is TGCAGCGTTGTGGTGGCAGGGCCACTCAATCAGCCCCAGCATTTT. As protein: CSVVVAGPLNQPQHF.

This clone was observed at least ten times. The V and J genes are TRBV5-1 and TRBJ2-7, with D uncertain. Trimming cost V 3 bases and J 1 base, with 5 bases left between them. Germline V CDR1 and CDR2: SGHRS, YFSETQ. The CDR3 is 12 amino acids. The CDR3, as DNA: TGCGCCAGCAGCTCGACATCCTACGAGCAGTACTTC. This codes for CASSSTSYEQYF.

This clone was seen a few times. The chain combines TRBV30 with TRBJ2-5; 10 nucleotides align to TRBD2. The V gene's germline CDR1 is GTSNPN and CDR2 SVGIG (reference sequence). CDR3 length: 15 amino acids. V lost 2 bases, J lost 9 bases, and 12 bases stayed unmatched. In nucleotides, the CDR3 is TGTGCCTGGAGTCGTCAGAATAGCGGGGGGTCGGCCCAGTACTTC. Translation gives CAWSRQNSGGSAQYF.

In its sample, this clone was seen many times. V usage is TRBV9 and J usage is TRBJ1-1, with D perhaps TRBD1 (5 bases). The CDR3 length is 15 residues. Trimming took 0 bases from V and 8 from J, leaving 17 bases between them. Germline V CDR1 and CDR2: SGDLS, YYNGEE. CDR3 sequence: CASSVDWGVGREAFF. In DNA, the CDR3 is TGTGCCAGCAGCGTAGATTGGGGGGTGGGTCGAGAAGCTTTCTTT.

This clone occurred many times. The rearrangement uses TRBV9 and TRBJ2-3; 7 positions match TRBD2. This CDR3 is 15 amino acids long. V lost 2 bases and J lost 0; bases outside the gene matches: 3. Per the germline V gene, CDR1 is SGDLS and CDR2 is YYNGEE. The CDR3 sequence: CASSVTSVSTDTQYF. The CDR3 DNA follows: TGTGCCAGCAGCGTCACTAGCGTTAGCACAGATACGCAGTATTTT.

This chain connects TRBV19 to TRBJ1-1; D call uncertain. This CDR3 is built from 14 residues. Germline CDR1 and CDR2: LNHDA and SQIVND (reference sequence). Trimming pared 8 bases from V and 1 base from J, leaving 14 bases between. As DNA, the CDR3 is TGTGCCAGTGCGCGGGAGTCGGGGAACACTGAAGCTTTCTTT. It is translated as CASARESGNTEAFF.

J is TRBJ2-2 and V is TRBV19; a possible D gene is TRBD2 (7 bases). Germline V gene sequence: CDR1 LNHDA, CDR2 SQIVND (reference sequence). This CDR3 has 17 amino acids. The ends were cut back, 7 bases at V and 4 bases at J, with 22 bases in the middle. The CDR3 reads CASTWGRGTRGTGELFF. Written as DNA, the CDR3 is TGTGCCAGTACCTGGGGGCGGGGGACTCGAGGCACCGGGGAGCTGTTTTTT.

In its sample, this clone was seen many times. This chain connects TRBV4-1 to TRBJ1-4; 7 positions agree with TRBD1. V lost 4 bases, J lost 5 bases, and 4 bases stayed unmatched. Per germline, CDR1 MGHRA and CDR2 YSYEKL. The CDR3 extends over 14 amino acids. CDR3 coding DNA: TGCGCCAGCAGCCTCCGGGACAGAAATGAAAAACTGTTTTTT. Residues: CASSLRDRNEKLFF.